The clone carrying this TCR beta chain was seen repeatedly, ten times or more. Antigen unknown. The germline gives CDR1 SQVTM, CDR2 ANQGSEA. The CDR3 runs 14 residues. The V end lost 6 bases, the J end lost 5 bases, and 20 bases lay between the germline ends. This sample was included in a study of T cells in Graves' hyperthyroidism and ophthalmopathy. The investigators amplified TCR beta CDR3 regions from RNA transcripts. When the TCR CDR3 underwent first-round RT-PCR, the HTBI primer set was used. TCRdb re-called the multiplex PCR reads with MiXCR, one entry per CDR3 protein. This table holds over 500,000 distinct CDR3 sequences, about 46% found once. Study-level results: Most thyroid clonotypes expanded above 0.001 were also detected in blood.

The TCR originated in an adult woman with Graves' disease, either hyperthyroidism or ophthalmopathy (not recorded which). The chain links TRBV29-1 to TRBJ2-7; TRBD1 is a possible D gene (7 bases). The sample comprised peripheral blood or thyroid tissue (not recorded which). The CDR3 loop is CSVSQQGTLNEQYF. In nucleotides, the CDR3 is TGCAGCGTAAGTCAACAGGGGACTTTGAACGAGCAGTACTTC.